This T cell receptor beta chain comes out of a study of post-analysis software for immune sequencing data (dated by TCRdb to 2015 to 2017). Broadly, across the study: Recorded disease courses included relapsing-remitting, secondary progressive and progressive-relapsing multiple sclerosis, with some patients lacking subtype annotation. Patient repertoires were compared against ten to twelve previously published healthy control repertoires from donors aged roughly 6 to 27 years. A subset of samples was prepared in parallel using single-end sample barcoding, then pooled and co-amplified after Illumina adapter ligation. Overall study results and their limits: Strong co-clustering of samples prepared in the same batch was shown by direct clustering with F measure, prompting a batch-effect correction. Patients showed significantly higher frequencies than controls for several TRBV segments, among them TRBV5-6, TRBV5-1 and TRBV20-1. Multiple sclerosis patients had significantly lower normalized Chao1 diversity than controls, a result that suggests substantial peripheral T-cell clonal expansion. The control group was slightly older than the multiple sclerosis patient group.

According to the germline V gene (reference sequence), CDR1 reads SEHNR and CDR2 reads FQNEAQ. Trimmed from V: 5 bases; trimmed from J: 4 bases; junction bases lacking a gene match: 5. The CDR3 spans 14 residues, from the cysteine through the phenylalanine. Solely the CDR3 DNA is kept, with 42 bases framed from the first base. Library generation was performed with PCR. TCRdb records Illumina HiSeq 2500 as the sequencer. Unique molecular identifiers were incorporated into TCR beta cDNA libraries to reduce PCR and sequencing biases. Roughly 500,000 cDNA molecules were obtained per 1 to 10 million input T cells, so each molecule approximated one T cell. The patient libraries were prepared and sequenced using the same protocol as the earlier healthy control dataset. Samples belonging to the same batch were prepared together, multiplexed and sequenced on a shared HiSeq lane. The authors' analysis ran thus. Raw barcoded reads were processed with MIGEC, and single-read molecular identifier groups were discarded before consensus assembly and CDR3 extraction. VDJtools was used for post-analysis of the clonotype tables, with diversity normalized by down-sampling every dataset to the smallest sample size. To correct batch-related cross-sample contamination, repertoire overlap clustering matched CDR3 amino acid sequences but not nucleotide sequences. Using fastp at Q25 and MiXCR, TCRdb reprocessed the public reads and kept productive beta chains. Each entry merges the rows of one CDR3 protein and shows their most common DNA and genes. The V and J calls come from TCRdb's annotation, not from the publication. For this sample the table gives 600,000 to 750,000 distinct CDR3 sequences, of which approximately 59% were detected only once. Jointly, the top ten make up roughly 10% of the sample.

To demonstrate the VDJtools post-analysis software, the study profiled TCR beta repertoires from the peripheral blood of about a dozen young patients with multiple sclerosis. The multiple sclerosis patients were children and adolescents between 6 and 15 years of age. This clonotype was picked up a small number of times. No cognate antigen has been identified for it. No base quality values were provided; no much bigger clone lies one nucleotide off. The source of this sequence is a girl aged 2-10 years with multiple sclerosis. Recombination joined TRBV7-9 with TRBJ2-5; 9 nucleotides in the junction match TRBD1. Material for sequencing was blood. CDR3 sequence: CASSHWTGAETQYF. The sequenced DNA is TGTGCCAGCAGCCATTGGACAGGGGCAGAGACCCAGTACTTC.